This entry describes one TCR beta chain. No antigen is known for it. The CDR3 contains 14 residues. Trimming at V came to 3 bases and at J to 6 bases, leaving 3 bases not matched to a gene. Germline V gene lookup returns CDR1 MDHEN and CDR2 SYDVKM. The PCR ran on 60 Vbeta and 13 Jbeta primers. TCRdb keeps only in-frame clones here, not all; method: immunoSEQ multiplex PCR. The sample has about 150,000 clones, less than 65% seen once; the top ten hold roughly 3.1%. These data come from a study of cytomegalovirus exposure and HLA in healthy donors. Findings and limits, study-wide: Solely CMV serostatus was available to characterize immune exposure. An assumption of roughly uniform sequencing depth across donors underlay the presence/absence analyses.

The rearrangement uses TRBV28 and TRBJ1-2; 11 nucleotides align to TRBD1. The specimen sequenced was PBMCs. The TCR comes from a woman aged 25 to 39 in good health and CMV-seropositive. The CDR3 loop is CASSLGQGGHGYTF. DNA for the CDR3: TGTGCCAGCAGTTTGGGACAGGGGGGACATGGCTACACCTTC.